Listed below are T cell receptor beta chains from one sample, sequenced in a study of blood T cell repertoires in COVID-19. Assay: immunoSEQ multiplex PCR; the TCRdb copy retains only in-frame clones and omits some. The sample records around 130,000 clones, approximately 84% being singletons. The source material was peripheral blood. Receptors were obtained from a young woman who had recovered from COVID-19. Both conserved end residues are part of each CDR3. D genes are given only for firm matches. A clone size is listed for some rows: how often the clone was seen (once, few, many), or a class if it is expanded.

J gene | D gene | V gene | clone size | CDR3 DNA | CDR3 protein
TRBJ1-2 | . | TRBV6-5 | . | TGTGCCAGCAGTTCGGGCGAGGGAAACTATGGCTACACCTTC | CASSSGEGNYGYTF
TRBJ2-3 | TRBD2 | TRBV12-5 | . | TGTGCTAGTGGTTCCCCCCGGACTAGCGGGATGGCAGATACGCAGTATTTT | CASGSPRTSGMADTQYF
TRBJ1-6 | . | TRBV5-6 | . | TGTGCCAGCAGCTACAGGGTCCCTAATTCACCCCTCCACTTT | CASSYRVPNSPLHF
TRBJ2-5 | . | TRBV9 | . | TGTGCCAGCAGCCCCGACGCGGGGAGCCTCCAAGAGACCCAGTACTTC | CASSPDAGSLQETQYF
TRBJ1-1 | TRBD1 | TRBV3-1/TRBV3-2 | . | TGTGCCAGCAGCCCGGACGGACAGGCATTTGAAGCTTTCTTT | CASSPDGQAFEAFF
TRBJ2-7 | . | TRBV29-1 | . | TGCAGCTGCGGTGGCGGGGGCGCTCCCTACGAGCAGTACTTC | CSCGGGGAPYEQYF
TRBJ1-2 | TRBD1 | TRBV12-3/TRBV12-4 | few | TGTGCCAGCAGGGATGACAGGGGAAATGGCTACACCTTC | CASRDDRGNGYTF
TRBJ2-2 | . | TRBV3-1/TRBV3-2 | . | TGTGCCAGCAGCCATAGAGGAGGGGCCACCGGGGAGCTGTTTTTT | CASSHRGGATGELFF
TRBJ1-1 | . | TRBV5-4 | . | TGTGCCAGCAGCTTCGGGGGAACTGAAGCTTTCTTT | CASSFGGTEAFF
TRBJ1-2 | TRBD1 | TRBV30 | . | TGTGCCACCAAACAGGGGAACCATGGCTACACCTTC | CATKQGNHGYTF
TRBJ1-5 | . | TRBV19 | . | TGTGCCAGTAGCACTCGGGGGGCAGGACAGCCCCAGCATTTT | CASSTRGAGQPQHF
TRBJ2-7 | TRBD2 | TRBV11-1 | . | TGTGCCAGCAGCTTAGCGGGAGGGCCAAGCGAGCAGTACTTC | CASSLAGGPSEQYF
TRBJ1-1 | . | TRBV12-3/TRBV12-4 | . | TGTGCCAGCAGTCAGACACCGAACACTGAAGCTTTCTTT | CASSQTPNTEAFF
TRBJ1-1 | . | TRBV4-1 | . | TGCGCCAGCAGCCAAACCGGTAGCGGGGGGAACACTGAAGCTTTCTTT | CASSQTGSGGNTEAFF
TRBJ1-1 | . | TRBV19 | . | TGTGCCAGTAGTATTGGAGGGTCTGACACTGAAGCTTTCTTT | CASSIGGSDTEAFF
TRBJ2-1 | TRBD1 | TRBV7-8 | . | TGTGCCAGCAGCCTGGGACAGGGGGCCTATGAGCAGTTCTTC | CASSLGQGAYEQFF
TRBJ2-3 | TRBD2 | TRBV6-2/TRBV6-3 | . | TGTGCCAGCAGTAAGAACCTAGCGGGAGTGGTAGATACGCAGTATTTT | CASSKNLAGVVDTQYF
TRBJ1-1 | . | TRBV19 | . | TGTGCCAGTTCCGTAGGGAGGGGCACTGAAGCTTTCTTT | CASSVGRGTEAFF
TRBJ1-1 | . | TRBV7-9 | once | TGTGCCAGCAGCTCCCGTTATACTGAAGCTTTCTTT | CASSSRYTEAFF
TRBJ2-1 | TRBD2 | TRBV3-1/TRBV3-2 | few | TGTGCCAGCAGCCTCTTAGGGACTGTAGGAGCGGGGAGCTCCTACAATGAGCAGTTCTTC | CASSLLGTVGAGSSYNEQFF
TRBJ1-5 | . | TRBV18 | . | TGTGCCAGCTCACCAACGAGCGATAGCAATCAGCCCCAGCATTTT | CASSPTSDSNQPQHF
TRBJ1-1 | . | TRBV5-1 | . | TGCGCCAGCAGCTTGGGCGGGGGAATTCAGGAAGCTTTCTTT | CASSLGGGIQEAFF
TRBJ2-1 | . | TRBV14 | . | TGTGCCAGCAGCCCAAGAAGTTTACTGAGACACGGATCCTACAATGAGCAGTTCTTC | CASSPRSLLRHGSYNEQFF
TRBJ2-3 | TRBD2 | TRBV6-5 | . | TGTGCCAGCAGTAGCGGGACTGCAGATACGCAGTATTTT | CASSSGTADTQYF
TRBJ2-1 | TRBD2 | TRBV7-2 | . | TGTGCCAGCAGCTTAGGACTAGCGGGGTACAATGAGCAGTTCTTC | CASSLGLAGYNEQFF
TRBJ2-3 | . | TRBV30 | . | TGTGCCTGGACCGTAGGGGGTCCAGATACGCAGTATTTT | CAWTVGGPDTQYF
TRBJ2-7 | TRBD2 | TRBV2 | . | TGTGCCAGCAGTGTGGTTAGCGGGAGCTCCCGAGAGCAGTACTTC | CASSVVSGSSREQYF
TRBJ1-1 | TRBD1 | TRBV25-1 | . | TGTGCCAGCAGTGAACCCGGGACAGGGGTGACGAATGAAGGAGCTTTCTTT | CASSEPGTGVTNEGAFF
TRBJ2-1 | . | TRBV7-9 | few | TGTGCCAGCAGCTCACCTAGTGTCACTGAGCAGTTCTTC | CASSSPSVTEQFF
TRBJ2-5 | . | TRBV5-1 | . | TGCGCCAGCAGCCGGGACAATCAAGAGACCCAGTACTTC | CASSRDNQETQYF
TRBJ1-1 | . | TRBV4-1 | . | TGCGCCAGCAGCCGCGTGACACCAAACACTGAAGCTTTCTTT | CASSRVTPNTEAFF
TRBJ1-2 | . | TRBV19 | . | TGTGCCAGTAGTATAGGGGGGGACTATGGCTACACCTTC | CASSIGGDYGYTF
TRBJ2-7 | . | TRBV7-3 | . | TGTGCCAGCAGCTTAACGTTGTGTCGGTGGGAGCAGTACTTC | CASSLTLCRWEQYF
TRBJ1-1 | . | TRBV18 | . | TGTGCCAGCTCCTCACCACCGAGTACAGCTATGAACACTGAAGCTTTCTTT | CASSSPPSTAMNTEAFF
TRBJ2-4 | TRBD1 | TRBV5-1 | . | TGCGCCAGCAGCTCAACAGGGGAAGCCAAAAACATTCAGTACTTC | CASSSTGEAKNIQYF
TRBJ2-7 | TRBD2 | TRBV20-1 | . | TGCAGTGCTAGTGGCGGGACTAGCGTTCGGGAGCAGTACTTC | CSASGGTSVREQYF
TRBJ1-4 | . | TRBV3-1/TRBV3-2 | . | TGTGCCAGCAGCCAGAATCTAAACGCTAATGAAAAACTGTTTTTT | CASSQNLNANEKLFF
TRBJ2-7 | . | TRBV4-2 | . | TGTGCCAGCAGCCAACTTTCTAGCGTTCCCTACGAGCAGTACTTC | CASSQLSSVPYEQYF
TRBJ1-5 | TRBD1 | TRBV27 | . | TGTGCCAGCAGTCTACAGGGGGCTCAGCCCCAGCATTTT | CASSLQGAQPQHF
TRBJ1-2 | . | TRBV30 | . | TGTGCCTGGAGTGTACAGGGCATTTATGGCTACACCTTC | CAWSVQGIYGYTF
TRBJ2-7 | TRBD1 | TRBV6-5 | . | TGTGCCAGCAGCTGGGGGACAGGGGGCTTCTACGAGCAGTACTTC | CASSWGTGGFYEQYF
TRBJ1-1 | . | TRBV3-1/TRBV3-2 | . | TGTGCCAGCAGCCAAGATCTGGGGGGGCGAGAAGCTTTCTTT | CASSQDLGGREAFF
TRBJ1-5 | . | TRBV19 | few | TGTGCCAGTAGTATAGAAGGGGGGGGGCAGCCCCAGCATTTT | CASSIEGGGQPQHF
TRBJ2-7 | . | TRBV12-3/TRBV12-4 | . | TGTGCCAGCAGTCCTCCCACCGGACGGGAGCCCTACTTC | CASSPPTGREPYF